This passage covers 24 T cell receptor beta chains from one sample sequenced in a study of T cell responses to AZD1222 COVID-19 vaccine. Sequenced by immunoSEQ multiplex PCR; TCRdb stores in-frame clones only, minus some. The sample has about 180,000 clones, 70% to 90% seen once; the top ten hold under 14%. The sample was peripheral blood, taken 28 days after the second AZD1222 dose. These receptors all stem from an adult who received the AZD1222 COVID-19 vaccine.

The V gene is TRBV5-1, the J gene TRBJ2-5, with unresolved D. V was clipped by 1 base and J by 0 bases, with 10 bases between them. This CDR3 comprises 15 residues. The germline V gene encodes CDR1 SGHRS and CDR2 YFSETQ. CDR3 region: CASSLSPSHQETQYF. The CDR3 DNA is TGCGCCAGCAGCTTGAGCCCTAGTCACCAAGAGACCCAGTACTTC.

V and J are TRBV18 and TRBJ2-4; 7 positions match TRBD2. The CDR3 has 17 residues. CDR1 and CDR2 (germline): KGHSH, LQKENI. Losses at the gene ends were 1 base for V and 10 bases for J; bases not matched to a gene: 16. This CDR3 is CASSPLARGGASPIQYF. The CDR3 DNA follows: TGTGCCAGCTCACCACTTGCGCGGGGAGGGGCTTCCCCTATTCAGTACTTC.

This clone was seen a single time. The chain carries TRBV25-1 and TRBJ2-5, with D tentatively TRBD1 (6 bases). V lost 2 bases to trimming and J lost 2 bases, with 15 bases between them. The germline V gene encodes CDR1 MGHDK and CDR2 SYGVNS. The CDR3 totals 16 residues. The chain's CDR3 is CASSEGGQARQETQYF. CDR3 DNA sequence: TGTGCCAGCAGTGAAGGGGGACAAGCCCGTCAAGAGACCCAGTACTTC.

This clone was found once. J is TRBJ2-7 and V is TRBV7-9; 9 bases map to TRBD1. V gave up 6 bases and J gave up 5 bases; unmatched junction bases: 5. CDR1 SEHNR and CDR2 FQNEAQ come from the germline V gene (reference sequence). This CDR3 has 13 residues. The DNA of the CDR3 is TGTGCCAGCAGTGGACAGGGGTTCCACGAGCAGTACTTC. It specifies CASSGQGFHEQYF.

CDR3 loop: CASSLLAGASETQYF. The CDR3 DNA sequence: TGTGCCAGCAGCCTACTAGCGGGGGCTTCGGAGACCCAGTACTTC. V and J are TRBV7-6 and TRBJ2-5; 11 bases fit TRBD2. Germline V gene lookup returns CDR1 SGHVS and CDR2 FNYEAQ. Unmatched junction bases numbered 7, after V lost 5 bases and J lost 5 bases. This CDR3 has 15 amino acids.

The CDR3 DNA reads as TGTGCCAGCAGCACAATCCGACAGGGTCGGGGTAATTCACCCCTCCACTTT. As protein: CASSTIRQGRGNSPLHF. The genes are TRBV11-2 and TRBJ1-6; TRBD1 matches at 7 bases. The junction had 13 bases not matched to a gene; V was cut back by 5 bases and J by 6 bases. The CDR3 is 17 residues long. Germline V CDR1 and CDR2: SGHAT, FQNNGV.

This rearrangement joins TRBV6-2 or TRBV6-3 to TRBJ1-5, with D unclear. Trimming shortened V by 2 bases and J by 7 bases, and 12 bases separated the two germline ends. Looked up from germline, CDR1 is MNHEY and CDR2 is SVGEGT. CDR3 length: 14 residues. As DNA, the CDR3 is TGTGCCAGCAGTTACCAGTGGGGTCGACAGCCCCAGCATTTT. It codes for CASSYQWGRQPQHF.

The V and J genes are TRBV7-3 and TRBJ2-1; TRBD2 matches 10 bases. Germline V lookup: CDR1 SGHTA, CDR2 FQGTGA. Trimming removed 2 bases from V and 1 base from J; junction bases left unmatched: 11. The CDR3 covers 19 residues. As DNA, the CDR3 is TGTGCCAGCAGCTTACGACCTCTTAGCGGGGGGACGTCCTACAATGAGCAGTTCTTC. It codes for CASSLRPLSGGTSYNEQFF. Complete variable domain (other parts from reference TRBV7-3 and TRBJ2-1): GAGVSQTPSNKVTEKGKYVELRCDPISGHTALYWYRQSLGQGPEFLIYFQGTGAADDSGLPNDRFFAVRPEGSVSTLKIQRTERGDSAVYLCASSLRPLSGGTSYNEQFFGPGTRLTVL.

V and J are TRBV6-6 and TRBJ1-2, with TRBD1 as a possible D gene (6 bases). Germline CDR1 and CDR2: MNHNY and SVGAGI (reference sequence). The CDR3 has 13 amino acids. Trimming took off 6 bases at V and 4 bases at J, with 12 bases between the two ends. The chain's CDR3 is CASSLDSPYGYTF. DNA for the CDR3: TGTGCCAGCAGCTTGGACAGCCCCTATGGCTACACCTTC.

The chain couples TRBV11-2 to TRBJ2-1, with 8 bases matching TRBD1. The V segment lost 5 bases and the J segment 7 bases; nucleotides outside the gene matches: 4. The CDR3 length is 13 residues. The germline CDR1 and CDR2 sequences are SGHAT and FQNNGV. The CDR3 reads CASSPRQGNEQFF. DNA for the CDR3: TGTGCCAGCAGCCCCCGACAGGGGAATGAGCAGTTCTTC.

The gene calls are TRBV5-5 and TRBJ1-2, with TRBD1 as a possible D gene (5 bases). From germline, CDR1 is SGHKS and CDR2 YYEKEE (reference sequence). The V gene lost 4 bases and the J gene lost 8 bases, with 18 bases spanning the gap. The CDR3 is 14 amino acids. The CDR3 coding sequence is TGTGCCAGCAGCCGCGACGGGACGGTCGGGGGCTACACCTTC. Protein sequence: CASSRDGTVGGYTF.

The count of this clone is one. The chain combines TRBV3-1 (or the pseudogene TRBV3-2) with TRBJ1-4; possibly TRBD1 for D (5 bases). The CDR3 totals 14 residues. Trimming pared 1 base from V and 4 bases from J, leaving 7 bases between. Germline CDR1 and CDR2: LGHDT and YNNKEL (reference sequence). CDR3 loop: CASSQGQGNEKLFF. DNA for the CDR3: TGTGCCAGCAGCCAAGGTCAGGGTAATGAAAAACTGTTTTTT.

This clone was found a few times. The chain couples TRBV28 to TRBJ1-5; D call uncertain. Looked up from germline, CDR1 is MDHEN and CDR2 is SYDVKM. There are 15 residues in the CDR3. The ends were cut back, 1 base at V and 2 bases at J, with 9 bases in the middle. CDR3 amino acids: CASSLFGSGNQPQHF. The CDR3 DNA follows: TGTGCCAGCAGTTTATTTGGTAGTGGCAATCAGCCCCAGCATTTT.

Here the CDR3 reads CASSRGHTSGNTIYF. Here the CDR3 DNA reads TGTGCCAGCAGCCGGGGACATACCTCTGGAAACACCATATATTTT. The chain links TRBV7-2 to TRBJ1-3, with a tentative D call TRBD1 (6 bases). This CDR3 region has 15 residues. CDR1 is SGHTA, CDR2 FQGNSA, per germline. Between the trimmed V and J ends, which lost 5 bases and 0 bases, there was a span of 11 bases.

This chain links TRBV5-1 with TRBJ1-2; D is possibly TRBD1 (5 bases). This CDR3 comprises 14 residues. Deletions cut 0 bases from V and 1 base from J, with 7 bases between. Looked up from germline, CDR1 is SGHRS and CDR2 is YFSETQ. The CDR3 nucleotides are TGCGCCAGCAGCTTGGCGACAGTTAACTATGGCTACACCTTC. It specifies CASSLATVNYGYTF.

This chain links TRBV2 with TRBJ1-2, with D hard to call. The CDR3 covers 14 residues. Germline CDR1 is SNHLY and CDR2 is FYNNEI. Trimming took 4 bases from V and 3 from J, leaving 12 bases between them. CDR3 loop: CASSGVWEDYGYTF. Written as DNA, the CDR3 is TGTGCCAGCAGTGGTGTTTGGGAGGACTATGGCTACACCTTC.

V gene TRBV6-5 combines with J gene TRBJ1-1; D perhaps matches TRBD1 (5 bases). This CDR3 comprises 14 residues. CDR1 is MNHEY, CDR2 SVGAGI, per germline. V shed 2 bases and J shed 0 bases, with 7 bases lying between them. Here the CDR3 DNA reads TGTGCCAGCAGTTACGGGGGTATGAACACTGAAGCTTTCTTT. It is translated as CASSYGGMNTEAFF.

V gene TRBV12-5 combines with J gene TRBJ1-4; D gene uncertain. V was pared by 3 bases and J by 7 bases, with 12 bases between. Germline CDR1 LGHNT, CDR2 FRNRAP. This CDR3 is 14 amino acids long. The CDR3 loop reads CASGFGEFGEKLFF. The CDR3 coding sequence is TGTGCTAGTGGTTTCGGGGAGTTCGGTGAAAAACTGTTTTTT.

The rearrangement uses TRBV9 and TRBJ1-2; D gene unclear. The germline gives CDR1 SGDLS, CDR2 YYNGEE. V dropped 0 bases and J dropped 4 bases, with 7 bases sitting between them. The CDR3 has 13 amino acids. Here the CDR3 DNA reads TGTGCCAGCAGCGTAGATCCCGCCTATGGCTACACCTTC. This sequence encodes CASSVDPAYGYTF.

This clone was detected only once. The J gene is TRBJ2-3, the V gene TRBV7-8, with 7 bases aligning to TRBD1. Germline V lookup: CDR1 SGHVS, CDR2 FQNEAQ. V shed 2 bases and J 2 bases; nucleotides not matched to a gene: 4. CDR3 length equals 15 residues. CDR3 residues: CASSLMGQNTDTQYF. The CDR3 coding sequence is TGTGCCAGCAGCTTAATGGGACAGAACACAGATACGCAGTATTTT.

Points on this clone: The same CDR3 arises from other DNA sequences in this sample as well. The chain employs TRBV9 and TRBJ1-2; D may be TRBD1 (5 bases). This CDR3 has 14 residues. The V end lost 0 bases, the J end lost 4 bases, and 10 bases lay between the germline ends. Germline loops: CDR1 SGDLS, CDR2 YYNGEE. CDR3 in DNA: TGTGCCAGCAGCGTAGCTCAGGGCCCCTATGGCTACACCTTC. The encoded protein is CASSVAQGPYGYTF.

The CDR3: CASTGLRNTEAFF. Written as DNA, the CDR3 is TGTGCCAGCACCGGACTGCGGAACACTGAAGCTTTCTTT. The chain links TRBV2 to TRBJ1-1; D not resolved. Trimming cost V 7 bases and J 1 base, with 10 bases left between them. The CDR3 has 13 amino acids. Germline assignment: CDR1 SNHLY and CDR2 FYNNEI.

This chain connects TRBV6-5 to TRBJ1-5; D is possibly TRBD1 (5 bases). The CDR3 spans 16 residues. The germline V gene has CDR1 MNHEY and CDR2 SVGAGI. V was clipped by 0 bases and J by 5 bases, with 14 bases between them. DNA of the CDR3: TGTGCCAGCAGTTACTCGAAGGGGTTTGGGGATCAGCCCCAGCATTTT. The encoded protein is CASSYSKGFGDQPQHF.

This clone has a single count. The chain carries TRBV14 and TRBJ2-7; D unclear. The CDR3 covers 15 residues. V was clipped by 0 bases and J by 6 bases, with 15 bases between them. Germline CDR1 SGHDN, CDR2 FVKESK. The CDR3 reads CASSQDGRRVGEQYF. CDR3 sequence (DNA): TGTGCCAGCAGCCAAGACGGACGCCGGGTTGGCGAGCAGTACTTC.